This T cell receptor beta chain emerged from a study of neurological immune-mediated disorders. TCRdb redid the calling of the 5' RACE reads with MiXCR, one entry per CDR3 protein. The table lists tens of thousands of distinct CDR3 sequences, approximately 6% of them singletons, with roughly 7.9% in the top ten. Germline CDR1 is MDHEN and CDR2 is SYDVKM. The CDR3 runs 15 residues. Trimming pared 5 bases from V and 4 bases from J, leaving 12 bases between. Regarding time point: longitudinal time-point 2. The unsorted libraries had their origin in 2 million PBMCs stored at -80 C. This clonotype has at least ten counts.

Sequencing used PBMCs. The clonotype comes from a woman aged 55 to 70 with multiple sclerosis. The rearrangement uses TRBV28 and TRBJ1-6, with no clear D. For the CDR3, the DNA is TGTGCCAGCAGTCTCCTCGGCTCGTATAATTCACCCCTCCACTTT. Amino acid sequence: CASSLLGSYNSPLHF.